These 18 T cell receptor beta chains came from one sample sequenced in a study of CD8 T cells in ankylosing spondylitis. MiXCR, run by TCRdb on the 5' RACE reads, gives a single entry per CDR3 protein. The sample lists a few hundred thousand distinct CDR3 sequences, around 20% occurring once. Sequencing was performed on blood, either unsorted or a sorted T cell fraction (not recorded which). The receptors come from a male donor with ankylosing spondylitis or in good health (not recorded which).

V usage is TRBV12-3 or TRBV12-4 and J usage is TRBJ1-2; D not certain. Trimming stripped 1 base from V and 2 bases from J, with 14 bases between. The CDR3 has 16 residues. For the CDR3, the DNA is TGTGCCAGCAGTTTAGTAGGGCCCGAGAAAAACTATGGCTACACCTTC. Translation gives CASSLVGPEKNYGYTF.

The rearrangement uses TRBV10-3 and TRBJ1-1; D is uncertain. V was clipped by 7 bases and J by 0 bases, with 9 bases between them. Germline values: CDR1 ENHRY, CDR2 SYGVKD. The CDR3 consists of 13 residues. CDR3 sequence reads: CAIIGDMNTEAFF. The CDR3 DNA sequence: TGTGCCATCATCGGAGACATGAACACTGAAGCTTTCTTT.

This clonotype was recorded a few times. V and J are TRBV7-9 and TRBJ1-1, with D uncertain. Trimming left V 2 bases short and J 4 bases short, with 11 bases between. This CDR3 is 14 amino acids long. CDR1 SEHNR and CDR2 FQNEAQ come from the germline V gene (reference sequence). The CDR3 sequence is CASSLYGRGTEAFF. Here the CDR3 DNA reads TGTGCCAGCAGCTTATACGGCCGCGGCACTGAAGCTTTCTTT.

This clonotype was found a few times. CDR3 in DNA: TGTGCCAGCAGTTTACAACAGCGTGGCTACACCTTC. Translation: CASSLQQRGYTF. The chain couples TRBV28 to TRBJ1-2; D remains unclear. Trimming pared 2 bases from V and 7 bases from J, leaving 8 bases between. The CDR3 spans 12 residues. CDR1 is MDHEN, CDR2 SYDVKM, per germline.

This clonotype has more than one count but fewer than ten. This chain joins TRBV20-1 and TRBJ1-4; D is unresolved. This CDR3 is built from 14 residues. Trimming took off 4 bases at V and 4 bases at J, with 13 bases between the two ends. In germline, CDR1 is DFQATT, CDR2 SNEGSKA (reference sequence). CDR3 in amino acids: CSATATPDNEKLFF. The CDR3 DNA sequence: TGCAGTGCTACTGCTACTCCGGATAATGAAAAACTGTTTTTT.

This clonotype was observed a few times. The chain is built from TRBV28 and TRBJ2-7, with D unclear. The V end was cut by 3 bases, the J end by 0 bases, with 9 bases between. The germline gives CDR1 MDHEN, CDR2 SYDVKM. The CDR3 totals 14 residues. The DNA for the CDR3 is TGTGCCAGCAGTTTTTATAGCCCCTCCTACGAGCAGTACGTC. The encoded protein is CASSFYSPSYEQYV.

The chain has TRBV7-2 and TRBJ2-3, with 7 bases that match TRBD2. This CDR3 is built from 14 residues. Germline V gene lookup returns CDR1 SGHTA and CDR2 FQGNSA. J gave up 5 bases and V 5 bases, and 7 bases lay outside the gene matches. The CDR3 sequence: CASSPTSAEDTQYF. The CDR3 nucleotides read TGTGCCAGCAGCCCAACTAGCGCCGAAGATACGCAGTATTTT.

This clonotype was recorded a few times. The chain recombines TRBV6-1 with TRBJ2-3; no clear D. The V and J ends lost 6 bases and 0 bases respectively, with 13 bases between them. The V gene's germline CDR1 is MNHNS and CDR2 SASEGT. CDR3 length: 15 residues. The CDR3: CASSRARTSTDTQYF. Here the CDR3 DNA reads TGTGCCAGCAGCCGGGCACGTACTAGCACAGATACGCAGTATTTT.

This clonotype occurred many times. V usage is TRBV15 and J usage is TRBJ1-2, with 9 bases that match TRBD1. V shed 1 base and J 2 bases; nucleotides not matched to a gene: 8. CDR1 is LNHNV, CDR2 YYDKDF, per germline (reference sequence). This CDR3 contains 17 residues. The CDR3 sequence is CATSRVGQGRGNYGYTF. The CDR3 DNA is TGTGCCACCAGCAGAGTTGGACAGGGGAGGGGGAACTATGGCTACACCTTC.

There are a few counts of this clonotype. V gene TRBV5-1 combines with J gene TRBJ2-1; TRBD2 aligns across 10 bases. V gave up 0 bases and J gave up 5 bases; unmatched junction bases: 5. The CDR3 length is 16 residues. CDR1 and CDR2 from the germline V gene are SGHRS and YFSETQ. The CDR3 DNA is TGCGCCAGCAGCTTGGAAGGTAGCGGGAGGCACAATGAGCAGTTCTTC. This codes for CASSLEGSGRHNEQFF.

Note on this clonotype: The CDR3 does not close with the conserved phenylalanine or tryptophan, likely indicating a read error. V is TRBV24-1 and J is TRBJ2-5; D possibly corresponds to TRBD2 (5 bases). The CDR3 length is 16 residues. The V and J ends lost 0 bases and 4 bases respectively, with 14 bases between them. The V gene's germline CDR1 is KGHDR and CDR2 SFDVKD. CDR3 in DNA: TGTGCCACCAGTGATTTGGCGGGCTCTGGACGAGAGACCCAGTACCTC. This codes for CATSDLAGSGRETQYL.

This clonotype was seen more than once but under ten times. The V gene is TRBV21-1, the J gene TRBJ2-7. TRBV21-1 is a pseudogene segment. The CDR3 has 12 residues. The CDR3 DNA reads TGTGCCAGCAGCACAGCCTCCTACGAGCAGTACGTC. Amino acid sequence: CASSTASYEQYV.

The chain has TRBV2 and TRBJ2-2; D unclear. Per the germline V gene, CDR1 is SNHLY and CDR2 is FYNNEI. The length of the CDR3 is 16 residues. V was trimmed by 2 bases and J by 0 bases, leaving 10 bases between them. CDR3 residues: CASSETTAANTGELFF. The CDR3 DNA follows: TGTGCCAGCAGTGAAACTACAGCCGCGAACACCGGGGAGCTGTTTTTT.

This chain links TRBV13 with TRBJ2-2; 10 bases fit TRBD1. The CDR3 has 19 residues. Germline CDR1 and CDR2: PRHDT and FYEKMQ (reference sequence). V was clipped by 7 bases and J by 1 base; unmatched bases: 15. The CDR3 region is CASTKAGTGDPLNTGELFF. The CDR3 DNA follows: TGTGCCAGCACAAAAGCCGGGACAGGGGACCCATTGAACACCGGGGAGCTGTTTTTT.

The genes are TRBV14 and TRBJ2-1; 8 bases are shared with TRBD1. The CDR3 totals 16 residues. Unmatched junction bases numbered 12, after V lost 5 bases and J lost 6 bases. Germline lookup yields CDR1 SGHDN and CDR2 FVKESK. This CDR3 is CASSFRDRGRINEQFF. CDR3 bases: TGTGCCAGCAGCTTCCGAGACAGGGGACGAATCAATGAGCAGTTCTTC.

This clonotype was recorded a few times. The chain couples TRBV5-1 to TRBJ2-3; 7 bases are shared with TRBD2. V lost 4 bases to trimming and J lost 0 bases; unmatched junction nucleotides: 5. The germline V gene has CDR1 SGHRS and CDR2 YFSETQ. The CDR3 is 15 amino acids. CDR3 sequence reads: CASSPGLTSTDTQYF. In DNA, the CDR3 is TGCGCCAGCAGCCCGGGACTAACAAGCACAGATACGCAGTATTTT.

This clonotype occurred a few times. The rearrangement joins TRBV7-6 to TRBJ2-4; 9 bases fit TRBD2. J lost 0 bases, V lost 7 bases, and 25 bases had no gene match. The germline gives CDR1 SGHVS, CDR2 FNYEAQ. The CDR3 length is 22 residues. CDR3 sequence (DNA): TGTGCCAGCACCGCAAGGACGGGGGCGGGGGGGCGATCCCCGATAGCCAAAAACATTCAGTACTTC. Its protein is CASTARTGAGGRSPIAKNIQYF.

A few counts support this clonotype. V and J are TRBV5-1 and TRBJ1-2; the match to TRBD1 covers 8 bases. Looked up from germline, CDR1 is SGHRS and CDR2 is YFSETQ. J lost 0 bases, V lost 4 bases, and 8 bases had no gene match. This CDR3 contains 16 residues. CDR3 protein: CASSTTGAQANYGYTF. DNA of the CDR3: TGCGCCAGCAGCACGACAGGGGCCCAAGCTAACTATGGCTACACCTTC. The full variable domain, its missing parts supplied by reference TRBV5-1 and TRBJ1-2, is KAGVTQTPRYLIKTRGQQVTLSCSPISGHRSVSWYQQTPGQGLQFLFEYFSETQRNKGNFPGRFSGRQFSNSRSEMNVSTLELGDSALYLCASSTTGAQANYGYTFGSGTRLTVV.